The sequence of this T cell receptor (beta chain) was determined in a study of CD8+CD57+ T cells in acquired aplastic anemia. Study-wide context: Sorted CD4+ and CD8+ cells gave a mean 3.2 ug DNA, range about 0.19 to 27.4 ug. Study conclusions and caveats: Roughly 31 was the count of CD8+ CDR3 sequences that patients shared with controls.

Germline lookup yields CDR1 SEHNR and CDR2 FQNEAQ (reference sequence). CDR3 length equals 18 residues. Trimming cost V 1 base and J 0 bases, with 16 bases left between them. This clonotype was counted ten times or more. Antigen unknown. For CDR3 and TCR beta VDJ profiling, genomic DNA was the template used. TCRdb re-called the reads with MiXCR, one entry per CDR3 protein. Found here are a few hundred thousand distinct CDR3 sequences, roughly three fifths of them singletons; the top ten hold less than 9.5%. The chain couples TRBV7-9 to TRBJ1-3; D call uncertain. This sequence was found in a human donor with severe aplastic anemia or a healthy control (not recorded which). The sample comprised sorted CD4+, CD8+, or CD8+CD57+ T cells (not recorded which) from PBMCs. For the CDR3, the DNA is TGTGCCAGCAGCTTAGTGAAGGAGTCCTCAATCTCTGGAAACACCATATATTTT. Residues: CASSLVKESSISGNTIYF.